Here is one T cell receptor (beta chain) with its context. These data originate in a study of blood T cell repertoires in COVID-19. Clones were sequenced by immunoSEQ multiplex PCR, and TCRdb holds only the in-frame ones, with some missing. The repertoire has around 69,000 clones, 80% to 90% of them found once; the top ten carry roughly 20%. The junction had 5 bases not matched to a gene; V was cut back by 5 bases and J by 4 bases. CDR1 and CDR2 (germline): SGHVS, FQNEAQ. The CDR3 sequence is 14 residues long. The sequenced sample was peripheral blood. The receptor was isolated from a woman aged 70-85 years with acute or convalescent COVID-19. V is TRBV7-8 and J is TRBJ2-4, with 7 bases matching TRBD1. The DNA for the CDR3 is TGTGCCAGCAGCCGTTCGGACAGGAAAAACATTCAGTACTTC. Its translation: CASSRSDRKNIQYF.